These 29 T cell receptor beta chains share one sample of origin, sequenced in a study of blood T cell repertoires in COVID-19. Data came from immunoSEQ multiplex PCR; TCRdb stores just in-frame clones and leaves some out. The top ten hold 3.1% of the sample, which has some 31,000 clones, 81% seen once. Sequencing was done on a sample of peripheral blood. These TCRs come from a man between 65 and 85 years old with COVID-19, enrolled during active disease.

This chain connects TRBV28 to TRBJ1-5; D perhaps matches TRBD1 (6 bases). The germline CDR1 and CDR2 sequences are MDHEN and SYDVKM. Trimming stripped 0 bases from V and 0 bases from J, with 15 bases between. The CDR3 extends over 18 amino acids. The CDR3 here is CASSLWAGASYSNQPQHF. The CDR3 DNA sequence: TGTGCCAGCAGTTTATGGGCGGGGGCCAGCTATAGCAATCAGCCCCAGCATTTT.

V gene TRBV4-3 combines with J gene TRBJ2-6, with a weak D call TRBD2 (7 bases). The CDR3 runs to 22 residues. V shed 0 bases and J shed 1 base, with 25 bases lying between them. Germline CDR1 reads LGHNA; CDR2 reads YSLEER. The CDR3 reads CASSQERPSGRGYFSGANVLTF. The CDR3 DNA reads as TGCGCCAGCAGCCAAGAGAGGCCCTCGGGGAGGGGGTACTTTTCTGGGGCCAACGTCCTGACTTTC.

This clone appeared a single time. The V call is TRBV7-2, the J call TRBJ1-1, with D perhaps matching TRBD1 (6 bases). The CDR3 runs 13 residues. Between the trimmed V and J ends, which lost 0 bases and 11 bases, there was a span of 13 bases. Germline CDR1 SGHTA, CDR2 FQGNSA. CDR3 in DNA: TGTGCCAGCAGCTTAGCGATACAGGGTTCTGCTTTCTTT. Its translation: CASSLAIQGSAFF.

This rearrangement joins TRBV20-1 to TRBJ2-7, with 8 bases lining up with TRBD1. The trim removed 3 bases at V and 3 bases at J, leaving 1 base unmatched. Germline CDR1 is DFQATT and CDR2 is SNEGSKA (reference sequence). CDR3 length: 12 amino acids. Here the CDR3 reads CSASDRGYEQYF. As DNA, the CDR3 is TGCAGTGCTAGTGACAGGGGCTACGAGCAGTACTTC.

This CDR3 is CASSARPGGGMASGRLYEQYF. DNA of the CDR3: TGTGCCAGCAGTGCCCGACCGGGGGGGGGTATGGCTAGCGGGAGACTGTACGAGCAGTACTTC. V usage is TRBV27 and J usage is TRBJ2-7; 10 nucleotides line up with TRBD2. Germline CDR1 and CDR2: MNHEY and SMNVEV (reference sequence). Trimming removed 5 bases from V and 4 bases from J; junction bases left unmatched: 26. There are 21 residues in the CDR3.

The chain couples TRBV9 to TRBJ1-1; TRBD1 matches at 10 bases. Germline lookup yields CDR1 SGDLS and CDR2 YYNGEE. The length of the CDR3 is 15 residues. V was pared by 0 bases and J by 5 bases, with 4 bases of the junction left unmatched. CDR3 region: CASSVAAGQGTEAFF. CDR3 bases: TGTGCCAGCAGCGTAGCTGCGGGACAGGGGACTGAAGCTTTCTTT.

CDR3 sequence reads: CAWSVGRGLKQPQHF. CDR3 in DNA: TGTGCCTGGAGTGTAGGAAGAGGGCTCAAACAGCCCCAGCATTTT. The V and J genes are TRBV30 and TRBJ1-5; no firm D call. Germline loops: CDR1 GTSNPN, CDR2 SVGIG (reference sequence). The ends were cut back, 0 bases at V and 7 bases at J, with 16 bases in the middle. The CDR3 length is 15 residues.

The rearrangement uses TRBV19 and TRBJ1-2; D ambiguous. The germline V and J ends were trimmed by 7 bases and 2 bases, with 11 bases remaining between them. The length of the CDR3 is 13 residues. Germline-derived CDR1 and CDR2 are LNHDA and SQIVND (reference sequence). CDR3 coding DNA: TGTGCCAGTACCACAGCGGTAAACTATGGCTACACCTTC. Protein: CASTTAVNYGYTF.

This clone was detected only a few times. The CDR3 loop reads CSVSRPGTGYYEQYF. CDR3 in DNA: TGCAGCGTCTCCCGCCCGGGGACAGGGTATTACGAGCAGTACTTC. The chain links TRBV29-1 to TRBJ2-7; the match to TRBD1 covers 9 bases. The V gene end was trimmed by 6 bases and the J gene end by 4 bases; junction bases not matched to a gene: 13. Germline V CDR1 and CDR2: SQVTM, ANQGSEA. This CDR3 has 15 amino acids.

V gene TRBV5-4 combines with J gene TRBJ2-5; D not resolved. The CDR3 extends over 16 amino acids. V was cut by 0 bases and J by 1 base, with 13 bases left in between. In germline, CDR1 is SGHNT, CDR2 YYREEE (reference sequence). The CDR3 DNA reads TGTGCCAGCAGCTTGGGTGGTAGCATCTCCCAAGAGACCCAGTACTTC. Translation gives CASSLGGSISQETQYF.

This clone was seen a handful of times. The V and J genes are TRBV7-3 and TRBJ2-2; 9 nucleotides agree with TRBD1. Germline assignment: CDR1 SGHTA and CDR2 FQGTGA. The J segment lost 6 bases and the V segment lost 4 bases, leaving 3 bases of the junction unmatched. The CDR3 covers 14 residues. The CDR3 DNA reads TGTGCCAGCAGCTCCGGGACAGGGTCCGGGGAGCTGTTTTTT. It yields the protein CASSSGTGSGELFF. The full variable domain, its missing parts supplied by reference TRBV7-3 and TRBJ2-2, is GAGVSQTPSNKVTEKGKYVELRCDPISGHTALYWYRQSLGQGPEFLIYFQGTGAADDSGLPNDRFFAVRPEGSVSTLKIQRTERGDSAVYLCASSSGTGSGELFFGEGSRLTVL.

V and J are TRBV28 and TRBJ2-7; D is uncertain. This CDR3 comprises 15 residues. Per germline, CDR1 MDHEN and CDR2 SYDVKM. The V end lost 4 bases, the J end lost 0 bases, and 13 bases lay between the germline ends. CDR3 in DNA: TGTGCCAGCAGTTCAACCGATTATAGCTCCTACGAGCAGTACTTC. Translation gives CASSSTDYSSYEQYF. Variable domain in full (rest from reference TRBV28 and TRBJ2-7): DVKVTQSSRYLVKRTGEKVFLECVQDMDHENMFWYRQDPGLGLRLIYFSYDVKMKEKGDIPEGYSVSREKKERFSLILESASTNQTSMYLCASSSTDYSSYEQYFGPGTRLTVT.

The chain has TRBV6-5 and TRBJ1-1; D is uncertain. Trimming left V 2 bases short and J 2 bases short, with 6 bases between. The CDR3 runs to 13 residues. Germline-derived CDR1 and CDR2 are MNHEY and SVGAGI. The CDR3 sequence: CASSYEGNTEAFF. CDR3 DNA: TGTGCCAGCAGTTACGAGGGAAACACTGAAGCTTTCTTT.

J is TRBJ1-2 and V is TRBV6-5, with D tentatively TRBD1 (5 bases). Germline-derived CDR1 and CDR2 are MNHEY and SVGAGI. The CDR3 spans 13 residues. With 5 bases removed from V and 6 bases from J, the gap between germline ends came to 13 bases. The CDR3 is CASSPLRGHGYTF. CDR3 in DNA: TGTGCCAGCAGTCCTCTTAGGGGCCATGGCTACACCTTC.

The chain has TRBV6-5 and TRBJ1-3; no firm D call. V was trimmed by 2 bases and J by 2 bases, leaving 10 bases between them. This CDR3 region has 15 residues. Germline V gene data show CDR1 as MNHEY and CDR2 as SVGAGI. CDR3 loop: CASSYVVGAGNTIYF. For the CDR3, the DNA is TGTGCCAGCAGTTACGTGGTCGGGGCTGGAAACACCATATATTTT.

This clone was observed once. The chain recombines TRBV24-1 with TRBJ2-1; 8 nucleotides match TRBD2. The CDR3 covers 14 residues. With 6 bases clipped from V and 4 bases from J, the junction kept 4 bases outside the gene matches. Germline V gene lookup returns CDR1 KGHDR and CDR2 SFDVKD. CDR3 sequence (DNA): TGTGCCACCAGTTCTAGCGGGTCATACAATGAGCAGTTCTTC. This translates into CATSSSGSYNEQFF.

The gene calls are TRBV7-2 and TRBJ2-3; 12 bases map to TRBD2. The CDR3 contains 16 residues. The V gene's germline CDR1 is SGHTA and CDR2 FQGNSA. V dropped 1 base and J dropped 3; count of bases not matched to a gene: 2. CDR3 sequence reads: CASSLGLAGETDTQYF. The CDR3 coding sequence is TGTGCCAGCAGCTTAGGACTAGCGGGAGAAACAGATACGCAGTATTTT.

The chain recombines TRBV30 with TRBJ1-5; 9 positions agree with TRBD1. The germline CDR1 and CDR2 sequences are GTSNPN and SVGIG (reference sequence). There are 14 residues in the CDR3. After removal of 5 bases from V and 2 bases from J, the junction contained 4 bases not matched to a gene. The CDR3: CAWGRQGGNQPQHF. Written as DNA, the CDR3 is TGTGCCTGGGGTAGACAGGGGGGCAATCAGCCCCAGCATTTT. The full variable domain, in which reference TRBV30 and TRBJ1-5 provide the parts outside the CDR3, is SQTIHQWPATLVQPVGSPLSLECTVEGTSNPNLYWYRQAAGRGLQLLFYSVGIGQISSEVPQNLSASRPQDRQFILSSKKLLLSDSGFYLCAWGRQGGNQPQHFGDGTRLSIL.

V gene TRBV25-1 combines with J gene TRBJ1-2; D gene uncertain. This CDR3 has 13 amino acids. Looked up from germline, CDR1 is MGHDK and CDR2 is SYGVNS. V lost 8 bases and J 8 bases, leaving 18 bases between the germline ends. The CDR3 sequence: CASLGRRAEGYTF. The DNA for the CDR3 is TGTGCCAGCCTCGGGCGGAGGGCGGAGGGCTACACCTTC.

The chain carries TRBV7-2 and TRBJ2-7; TRBD1 aligns across 8 bases. Germline assignment: CDR1 SGHTA and CDR2 FQGNSA. The CDR3 is made up of 15 amino acids. Losses at the gene ends were 5 bases for V and 0 bases for J; bases not matched to a gene: 6. This chain's CDR3 is CASSPGQGNSYEQYF. CDR3 coding DNA: TGTGCCAGCAGCCCCGGACAGGGTAACTCCTACGAGCAGTACTTC.

The chain links TRBV28 to TRBJ1-1, with D possibly TRBD1 on 6 matching bases. The germline gives CDR1 MDHEN, CDR2 SYDVKM. The V end lost 3 bases, the J end lost 3 bases, and 14 bases lay between the germline ends. CDR3 length: 15 amino acids. This CDR3 is CASSLVAGAYTEAFF. DNA for the CDR3: TGTGCCAGCAGTTTGGTAGCGGGGGCTTACACTGAAGCTTTCTTT.

This clone appeared a single time. This rearrangement joins TRBV29-1 to TRBJ2-3; 8 bases agree with TRBD2. The CDR3 is made up of 12 amino acids. The ends lost 4 bases at V and 5 bases at J; junction bases unmatched: 2. The germline gives CDR1 SQVTM, CDR2 ANQGSEA. The CDR3 DNA follows: TGCAGCGTTGTGGCGGGAGGAGATACGCAGTATTTT. This gives the protein CSVVAGGDTQYF.

In this sample, this clone turned up a few times. The J gene is TRBJ2-7, the V gene TRBV19; the match to TRBD2 covers 12 bases. Germline trimming cut 3 bases from V and 6 bases from J; bases unmatched to any gene: 6. Germline V CDR1 and CDR2: LNHDA, SQIVND (reference sequence). This CDR3 is 15 amino acids long. CDR3 DNA sequence: TGTGCCAGTAGTATCCGACTAGCGGGAGTATCCGAGCAGTACTTC. Translating it yields CASSIRLAGVSEQYF. Together with reference TRBV19 and TRBJ2-7, the CDR3 gives the full variable domain: DGGITQSPKYLFRKEGQNVTLSCEQNLNHDAMYWYRQDPGQGLRLIYYSQIVNDFQKGDIAEGYSVSREKKESFPLTVTSAQKNPTAFYLCASSIRLAGVSEQYFGPGTRLTVT.

The genes are TRBV19 and TRBJ2-7, with D maybe TRBD2 (5 bases). CDR3 length: 14 residues. Germline CDR1 and CDR2: LNHDA and SQIVND (reference sequence). Trimming removed 5 bases at V and 0 bases at J, with 11 bases between. In DNA form, the CDR3 reads TGTGCCAGTAGTGGCGGGTGGAGCTCCTACGAGCAGTACTTC. It specifies CASSGGWSSYEQYF.

This clone was counted between two and nine times. This chain uses TRBV4-1 with TRBJ1-2; possibly TRBD1 for D (5 bases). V was clipped by 0 bases and J by 3 bases, with 17 bases between them. The CDR3 is 17 amino acids. Looked up from germline, CDR1 is MGHRA and CDR2 is YSYEKL. The CDR3 region has the DNA TGCGCCAGCAGCCAAGATGCGGCCAGGGCTAGGGACTATGGCTACACCTTC. It encodes CASSQDAARARDYGYTF.

The genes are TRBV15 and TRBJ1-3, with D uncertain. Trimming took off 3 bases at V and 0 bases at J, with 6 bases between the two ends. Germline assignment: CDR1 LNHNV and CDR2 YYDKDF (reference sequence). The CDR3 has 14 amino acids. The CDR3 DNA reads as TGTGCCACCAGCAGTTGGAGCTCTGGAAACACCATATATTTT. Encoded protein: CATSSWSSGNTIYF.

The rearrangement links TRBV6-6 to TRBJ1-5; D ambiguous. The CDR3 runs to 13 residues. Trimming shortened V by 2 bases and J by 3 bases, and 5 bases separated the two germline ends. The germline CDR1 and CDR2 sequences are MNHNY and SVGAGI (reference sequence). Written as DNA, the CDR3 is TGTGCCAGCAGTTACGACTACAATCAGCCCCAGCATTTT. This sequence encodes CASSYDYNQPQHF.

The chain recombines TRBV14 with TRBJ1-2, with TRBD1 as a possible D gene (6 bases). Germline CDR1 is SGHDN and CDR2 is FVKESK. CDR3 size: 15 residues. Trimming stripped 6 bases from V and 0 bases from J, with 14 bases between. The CDR3 bases are TGTGCCAGCAGAGACGACGGGACACCTAACTATGGCTACACCTTC. Protein sequence: CASRDDGTPNYGYTF. The entire variable domain, with the rest obtained from reference TRBV14 and TRBJ1-2, is as follows: EAGVTQFPSHSVIEKGQTVTLRCDPISGHDNLYWYRRVMGKEIKFLLHFVKESKQDESGMPNNRFLAERTGGTYSTLKVQPAELEDSGVYFCASRDDGTPNYGYTFGSGTRLTVV.

V is TRBV5-1 and J is TRBJ1-2; TRBD1 might be the D (5 bases). The CDR3 totals 14 residues. V was cut by 6 bases and J by 3 bases, with 15 bases left in between. In germline, CDR1 is SGHRS, CDR2 YFSETQ. CDR3 amino acids: CASKEGPTYYGYTF. Here the CDR3 DNA reads TGCGCCAGCAAGGAGGGGCCCACATACTATGGCTACACCTTC.